This T cell receptor beta chain appears in the sequencing data of a study of cytomegalovirus exposure and HLA in healthy donors. Study summary: A subsequent analysis reported that the 110 or so validation repertoires were produced on the same platform that had also been used for the roughly 670 first-cohort repertoires.

Notes on this clone: Its antigen is still unknown.

Study-wide results and caveats: The authors enumerated under 200 TCR beta chains as linked to cytomegalovirus.

Clones were read by immunoSEQ multiplex PCR, and TCRdb kept only the in-frame ones, dropping some. In the table there are about 82,000 clones, 85% to 95% of which are singletons. Sequencing was done on a sample of PBMCs. The TCR originated in a young man in good health and CMV-seronegative.

In DNA form, the CDR3 reads TGTGCCAGCAGCATCGCGGGAGGAGGTGGCGAGCAGTACTTC. Translated: CASSIAGGGGEQYF. The chain couples TRBV9 to TRBJ2-7; TRBD2 matches at 8 bases. This CDR3 spans 14 amino acids. The germline V gene encodes CDR1 SGDLS and CDR2 YYNGEE. With 4 bases clipped from V and 6 bases from J, the junction kept 9 bases outside the gene matches.